The 23 T cell receptor beta chains given below trace back to one sample, sequenced in a study of shared T cell receptors in the human thymus. Measured with immunoSEQ multiplex PCR; TCRdb has only the in-frame clones, and not every one. The table lists more than 550,000 clones, 75% to 90% of them singletons. This sample was shared with a second study, whose subject was human thymus T cells.

The sequenced sample consisted of thymocytes. The receptors originated from a girl less than two years old with a congenital heart defect.

J is TRBJ2-7 and V is TRBV5-1; D gene unclear. CDR3 length: 15 amino acids. The germline CDR1 and CDR2 sequences are SGHRS and YFSETQ. V was shortened by 5 bases and J by 3 bases, with 18 bases between the two germline ends. In nucleotides, the CDR3 is TGCGCCAGCAGTCCTAAAGTCCAACTCAACTACGAGCAGTACTTC. It encodes CASSPKVQLNYEQYF.

This clone has a handful of counts. The gene calls are TRBV5-1 and TRBJ1-2, with D maybe TRBD1 (6 bases). The germline V and J ends were trimmed by 3 bases and 8 bases, with 17 bases remaining between them. Germline CDR1 reads SGHRS; CDR2 reads YFSETQ. The CDR3 contains 14 residues. The CDR3 loop reads CASSYPGHKGGYTF. In DNA form, the CDR3 reads TGCGCCAGCAGCTATCCGGGACACAAGGGAGGCTACACCTTC. The full variable domain, with the rest looked up from reference TRBV5-1 and TRBJ1-2, is KAGVTQTPRYLIKTRGQQVTLSCSPISGHRSVSWYQQTPGQGLQFLFEYFSETQRNKGNFPGRFSGRQFSNSRSEMNVSTLELGDSALYLCASSYPGHKGGYTFGSGTRLTVV.

This rearrangement joins TRBV19 to TRBJ1-6; possibly TRBD1 for D (6 bases). CDR1 and CDR2 from the germline V gene are LNHDA and SQIVND (reference sequence). This CDR3 contains 14 residues. V was pared by 3 bases and J by 11 bases, with 14 bases between. Written as DNA, the CDR3 is TGTGCCAGTAGTATTGGAACGGGGGGGCCACCCCTCCACTTT. Translation: CASSIGTGGPPLHF.

The J gene is TRBJ1-3, the V gene TRBV12-5; D is uncertain. From germline, CDR1 is LGHNT and CDR2 FRNRAP. This CDR3 region has 14 residues. Trimming took off 5 bases at V and 4 bases at J, with 12 bases between the two ends. CDR3 amino acids: CASGRRAGGNTIYF. In nucleotides, the CDR3 is TGTGCTAGTGGTCGCCGCGCGGGGGGAAACACCATATATTTT.

The chain uses TRBV19 and TRBJ2-2; 8 bases agree with TRBD1. Trimming cost V 8 bases and J 6 bases; bases outside gene matches: 11. Per germline, CDR1 LNHDA and CDR2 SQIVND (reference sequence). The CDR3 extends over 15 amino acids. CDR3 in DNA: TGTGCCAGTTCACCCGACAGGGGAAGGGCCGGGGAGCTGTTTTTT. This encodes CASSPDRGRAGELFF.

This clone was seen more than once but under ten times. This rearrangement joins TRBV28 to TRBJ1-5; 10 bases line up with TRBD1. The CDR3 runs 13 residues. Germline values: CDR1 MDHEN, CDR2 SYDVKM. The J segment lost 5 bases and the V segment lost 6 bases, leaving 1 base of the junction unmatched. The CDR3 DNA is TGTGCCAGCAGGACAGGGGGCTATCAGCCCCAGCATTTT. Its protein product is CASRTGGYQPQHF.

The chain employs TRBV10-1 and TRBJ2-2; D uncertain. With 3 bases removed from V and 1 base from J, the gap between germline ends came to 6 bases. This CDR3 contains 14 residues. Germline-derived CDR1 and CDR2 are WNHNN and SYGVQD (reference sequence). The chain's CDR3 is CASSDPENTGELFF. CDR3 coding DNA: TGCGCCAGCAGTGACCCAGAGAACACCGGGGAGCTGTTTTTT.

The chain carries TRBV7-8 and TRBJ2-4; 9 bases are shared with TRBD1. The CDR3 is made up of 17 amino acids. The V and J ends lost 1 base and 8 bases, in that order; junction bases with no gene match: 12. Germline lookup yields CDR1 SGHVS and CDR2 FQNEAQ. The CDR3 reads CASSLVPGQGFIHIQYF. The CDR3 DNA is TGTGCCAGCAGCTTAGTCCCGGGACAGGGTTTTATTCACATTCAGTACTTC.

The chain is built from TRBV28 and TRBJ1-4; no firm D call. V was trimmed by 5 bases and J by 0 bases, leaving 13 bases between them. This CDR3 region has 16 residues. Looked up from germline, CDR1 is MDHEN and CDR2 is SYDVKM. CDR3 sequence (DNA): TGTGCCAGCAGTGCCCCCCCTATAGCAACTAATGAAAAACTGTTTTTT. Its translation: CASSAPPIATNEKLFF.

The chain links TRBV2 to TRBJ2-7, with D possibly matching TRBD2 (5 bases). The germline V gene has CDR1 SNHLY and CDR2 FYNNEI. Trimming took off 6 bases at V and 2 bases at J, with 17 bases between the two ends. CDR3 length: 15 residues. This CDR3 reads CASSQTRNFAYEQYF. The CDR3 DNA is TGTGCCAGCAGCCAAACTAGAAACTTCGCCTACGAGCAGTACTTC. Supplemented by reference TRBV2 and TRBJ2-7, the full variable domain reads EPEVTQTPSHQVTQMGQEVILRCVPISNHLYFYWYRQILGQKVEFLVSFYNNEISEKSEIFDDQFSVERPDGSNFTLKIRSTKLEDSAMYFCASSQTRNFAYEQYFGPGTRLTVT.

The V gene is TRBV7-2, the J gene TRBJ2-5; 8 bases match TRBD1. The CDR3 runs to 15 residues. Trimming removed 5 bases from V and 3 bases from J; junction bases left unmatched: 8. Germline CDR1 SGHTA, CDR2 FQGNSA. CDR3 sequence: CASSQGAGSEETQYF. DNA of the CDR3: TGTGCCAGCAGCCAGGGGGCGGGGTCTGAAGAGACCCAGTACTTC.

The rearrangement links TRBV29-1 to TRBJ1-1, with a possible D match to TRBD1 (5 bases). Per the germline V gene, CDR1 is SQVTM and CDR2 is ANQGSEA. The V and J ends lost 6 bases and 4 bases respectively, with 15 bases between them. The CDR3 loop spans 13 amino acids. DNA for the CDR3: TGCAGCGTATACCGGACACCCCCCACTGAAGCTTTCTTT. Amino acids: CSVYRTPPTEAFF.

V gene TRBV27 combines with J gene TRBJ1-1; no reliable D call. This CDR3 spans 13 amino acids. CDR1 and CDR2 (germline): MNHEY, SMNVEV (reference sequence). Trimming took 7 bases from V and 5 from J, leaving 14 bases between them. The CDR3 spells CASKSFRETEAFF. CDR3 sequence (DNA): TGTGCCAGCAAGTCCTTCCGGGAAACTGAAGCTTTCTTT.

This chain connects TRBV6-5 to TRBJ1-1, with unresolved D. The germline V and J ends were trimmed by 10 bases and 1 base, with 7 bases remaining between them. Germline lookup yields CDR1 MNHEY and CDR2 SVGAGI. The CDR3 runs to 11 residues. This chain's CDR3 is CATPGNTEAFF. The CDR3 DNA follows: TGTGCCACACCAGGGAACACTGAAGCTTTCTTT.

J is TRBJ2-3 and V is TRBV25-1, with 7 bases that match TRBD1. Germline assignment: CDR1 MGHDK and CDR2 SYGVNS. The V gene end was trimmed by 4 bases and the J gene end by 4 bases; junction bases not matched to a gene: 5. The CDR3 sequence is 14 residues long. The CDR3 protein is CASSGDRSADTQYF. CDR3 in DNA: TGTGCCAGCAGTGGGGACAGATCCGCAGATACGCAGTATTTT. The entire variable domain, with the rest obtained from reference TRBV25-1 and TRBJ2-3, is as follows: EADIYQTPRYLVIGTGKKITLECSQTMGHDKMYWYQQDPGMELHLIHYSYGVNSTEKGDLSSESTVSRIRTEHFPLTLESARPSHTSQYLCASSGDRSADTQYFGPGTRLTVL.

The chain has TRBV4-3 and TRBJ1-1; tentatively, D is TRBD1 (6 bases). Germline CDR1 is LGHNA and CDR2 is YSLEER. V was trimmed by 2 bases and J by 11 bases, leaving 15 bases between them. This CDR3 has 13 amino acids. In nucleotides, the CDR3 is TGCGCCAGCAGCCAAACAGGGCCCCGGGGTGCTTTCTTT. Amino acids: CASSQTGPRGAFF.

The rearrangement links TRBV2 to TRBJ2-5; no clear D. The tail of the sequence fits TRBJ2-7 better, so the J call may be wrong. The length of the CDR3 is 15 residues. Germline CDR1 and CDR2: SNHLY and FYNNEI. CDR3 protein: CASSEHRPASYEQYF. In nucleotides, the CDR3 is TGTGCCAGCAGTGAACATCGTCCAGCGTCCTACGAGCAGTACTTC.

The J gene is TRBJ1-1, the V gene TRBV27; possibly TRBD1 for D (6 bases). The CDR3 totals 14 residues. The V gene lost 3 bases and the J gene lost 4 bases, with 12 bases spanning the gap. Per the germline V gene, CDR1 is MNHEY and CDR2 is SMNVEV (reference sequence). The CDR3 is CASSLEGGSTEAFF. CDR3 nucleotide sequence: TGTGCCAGCAGTTTGGAGGGGGGGAGCACTGAAGCTTTCTTT.

A single count supports this clone. The chain couples TRBV11-1 to TRBJ2-1; 7 bases align to TRBD1. The germline gives CDR1 SGHAT, CDR2 FQDESV (reference sequence). CDR3 size: 16 residues. Trimming at V came to 5 bases and at J to 2 bases, leaving 9 bases not matched to a gene. CDR3 sequence (DNA): TGTGCCAGCAGCCCGCGACAGGGAGCCACCTACAATGAGCAGTTCTTC. Encoded protein: CASSPRQGATYNEQFF. The full variable domain, in which reference TRBV11-1 and TRBJ2-1 provide the parts outside the CDR3, is EAEVAQSPRYKITEKSQAVAFWCDPISGHATLYWYRQILGQGPELLVQFQDESVVDDSQLPKDRFSAERLKGVDSTLKIQPAELGDSAMYLCASSPRQGATYNEQFFGPGTRLTVL.

The CDR3 DNA reads TGTGCCAGCAGCTTAGGAGGTGGCGAGTCACCCCTCCACTTT. Its translation is CASSLGGGESPLHF. The chain is built from TRBV7-9 and TRBJ1-6; the D is unclear. CDR1 and CDR2 from the germline V gene are SEHNR and FQNEAQ (reference sequence). Trimming took 1 base from V and 10 from J, leaving 11 bases between them. The CDR3 runs 14 residues. The full variable domain, rest sourced from reference TRBV7-9 and TRBJ1-6, is DTGVSQNPRHKITKRGQNVTFRCDPISEHNRLYWYRQTLGQGPEFLTYFQNEAQLEKSRLLSDRFSAERPKGSFSTLEIQRTEQGDSAMYLCASSLGGGESPLHFGNGTRLTVT.

This clone was found once. CDR3: CASSLIQGQPQHF. CDR3 in DNA: TGTGCCAGCAGCCTAATACAGGGACAGCCCCAGCATTTT. The rearrangement uses TRBV6-5 and TRBJ1-5; TRBD1 is a possible D gene (6 bases). The CDR3 totals 13 residues. Germline CDR1 reads MNHEY; CDR2 reads SVGAGI. The ends were cut back, 6 bases at V and 7 bases at J, with 13 bases in the middle.

The chain uses TRBV15 and TRBJ2-7; a weak D match, TRBD1 (5 bases). From germline, CDR1 is LNHNV and CDR2 YYDKDF (reference sequence). CDR3 length: 17 amino acids. Trimming cost V 0 bases and J 3 bases, with 18 bases left between them. The CDR3 DNA is TGTGCCACCAGCAGAGACAGGGTCCACACCACCTTCTACGAGCAGTACTTC. Residues: CATSRDRVHTTFYEQYF.

The CDR3 region has the DNA TGTGCCAGCAATAGACAAGATAGCAATCAGCCCCAGCATTTT. Translation: CASNRQDSNQPQHF. This chain uses TRBV6-1 with TRBJ1-5; D gene unclear. This CDR3 region has 14 residues. Germline assignment: CDR1 MNHNS and CDR2 SASEGT. V was clipped by 7 bases and J by 0 bases, with 10 bases between them.